The sample holds many counts of the clone carrying this T cell receptor beta chain. Germline V gene data show CDR1 as MNHEY and CDR2 as SVGAGI. The CDR3 consists of 11 residues. With 2 bases removed from V and 6 bases from J, the gap between germline ends came to 3 bases. Each patient went into thyroid surgery without having received any treatment. This record comes from a study of metastatic and nonmetastatic thyroid tumors. Using MiXCR, TCRdb reanalyzed the PCR reads. The sample includes roughly 48,000 clones, over 20% of them seen just once. V and J are TRBV6-5 and TRBJ2-3; D gene ambiguous. Sequenced: blood. The clonotype comes from a male donor with papillary thyroid cancer or a benign thyroid nodule (not recorded which). Some clones in this sample may be carry-over from other donors' samples. The CDR3 protein is CASSYRDTQYF. For the CDR3, the DNA is TGTGCCAGCAGTTACCGGGATACGCAGTATTTT.